What follows are 26 T cell receptor beta chains derived from one specimen sequenced in a study of neurological immune-mediated disorders. TCRdb fed the 5' RACE reads into MiXCR, producing one record per CDR3 protein. Here the sample spans 77,000 or so distinct CDR3 sequences, 9.4% being singletons. Sequenced: PBMCs. The receptors come from a man aged 45 to 65 in good health.

This clonotype showed up many times. The V and J genes are TRBV10-3 and TRBJ1-2; D possibly corresponds to TRBD1 (6 bases). Trimming cost V 1 base and J 7 bases, with 16 bases left between them. Germline-derived CDR1 and CDR2 are ENHRY and SYGVKD. The CDR3 is 15 residues long. The DNA for the CDR3 is TGTGCCATCAGTGAGTACACAGGGACTCTCGGTGGCTACACCTTC. It yields the protein CAISEYTGTLGGYTF.

This clonotype was observed many times. This rearrangement joins TRBV20-1 to TRBJ2-1; 8 positions agree with TRBD2. In germline, CDR1 is DFQATT, CDR2 SNEGSKA (reference sequence). The trim removed 0 bases at V and 0 bases at J, leaving 4 bases unmatched. This CDR3 is built from 16 residues. As DNA, the CDR3 is TGCAGTGCTAGAGATCGGAGCGGGAGCTCCTACAATGAGCAGTTCTTC. Translating it yields CSARDRSGSSYNEQFF.

This clonotype was picked up many times. The chain carries TRBV7-2 and TRBJ2-2; no clear D. Germline lookup yields CDR1 SGHTA and CDR2 FQGNSA. The CDR3 is made up of 15 amino acids. Trimming took off 3 bases at V and 4 bases at J, with 12 bases between the two ends. The DNA for the CDR3 is TGTGCCAGCAGCTTGACCCTCCCTGGCACCGGGGAGCTGTTTTTT. It translates to CASSLTLPGTGELFF.

The sample holds many counts of this clonotype. As DNA, the CDR3 is TGTGCCAGCAGTCGTAGCCAGAGCTCCTACAATGAGCAGTTCTTC. Its translation: CASSRSQSSYNEQFF. The chain has TRBV6-5 and TRBJ2-1; D is unresolved. Germline assignment: CDR1 MNHEY and CDR2 SVGAGI. The germline V and J ends were trimmed by 5 bases and 0 bases, with 11 bases remaining between them. This CDR3 comprises 15 residues.

This clonotype was seen many times. CDR3 amino acids: CSARDATGTGGPDTQYF. In DNA, the CDR3 is TGCAGTGCTAGAGATGCCACCGGGACAGGGGGCCCAGATACGCAGTATTTT. The rearrangement links TRBV20-1 to TRBJ2-3; the match to TRBD1 covers 12 bases. The V and J ends lost 0 bases and 4 bases, in that order; junction bases with no gene match: 8. From germline, CDR1 is DFQATT and CDR2 SNEGSKA (reference sequence). The CDR3 length is 17 residues.

This clonotype was counted many times. The chain uses TRBV5-1 and TRBJ2-5; 8 bases align to TRBD2. The CDR3 has 14 amino acids. The V gene end was trimmed by 3 bases and the J gene end by 5 bases; junction bases not matched to a gene: 6. Germline CDR1 is SGHRS and CDR2 is YFSETQ. As DNA, the CDR3 is TGCGCCAGCAGCTCGGGACTAGTCCAGGAGACCCAGTACTTC. It is translated as CASSSGLVQETQYF.

This clonotype showed up many times. CDR3 nucleotide sequence: TGTGCCAGCAGCCAAGAATTGCCATCTCTAGCGGGGGAAGACACAGATACGCAGTATTTT. Protein product: CASSQELPSLAGEDTDTQYF. V is TRBV14 and J is TRBJ2-3; 10 bases are shared with TRBD2. The germline V gene has CDR1 SGHDN and CDR2 FVKESK. The V segment lost 0 bases and the J segment 2 bases; nucleotides outside the gene matches: 14. The CDR3 sequence is 20 residues long.

This clonotype has more than one count but fewer than ten. A read error may be the cause here, since a much bigger clone is one base away. The chain joins TRBV20-1 to TRBJ1-1; perhaps TRBD1 as D (6 bases). CDR1 DFQATT and CDR2 SNEGSKA come from the germline V gene (reference sequence). The CDR3 runs 13 residues. The CDR3 coding sequence is TGCAGTTCTAGGGGGGGGGCGGGCACTGAAGCTTTCTTT. Its protein is CSSRGGAGTEAFF.

This clonotype was counted at least ten times. CDR3 residues: CASSPQGGTEAFF. The CDR3 DNA reads as TGCGCCAGCAGCCCACAGGGGGGCACTGAAGCTTTCTTT. This chain joins TRBV5-1 and TRBJ1-1, with 8 bases lining up with TRBD1. Germline CDR1 SGHRS, CDR2 YFSETQ. V gave up 4 bases and J gave up 4 bases; unmatched junction bases: 3. The CDR3 contains 13 residues.

This chain links TRBV28 with TRBJ1-1; D possibly corresponds to TRBD1 (5 bases). Trimming removed 3 bases at V and 5 bases at J, with 13 bases between. Germline assignment: CDR1 MDHEN and CDR2 SYDVKM. CDR3 length equals 14 residues. The CDR3 nucleotides are TGTGCCAGCAGTTTCGGGGACTTGAGAACTGAAGCTTTCTTT. Translated: CASSFGDLRTEAFF.

This clonotype was counted ten times or more. The chain employs TRBV28 and TRBJ2-4; TRBD1 might be the D (6 bases). Trimming removed 2 bases from V and 7 bases from J, with 15 bases in between. The CDR3 spans 15 residues. Germline V gene lookup returns CDR1 MDHEN and CDR2 SYDVKM. This chain's CDR3 is CASSLPHATGNIQYF. In DNA, the CDR3 is TGTGCCAGCAGTTTACCCCACGCCACAGGGAACATTCAGTACTTC. The whole variable domain, remainder taken from reference TRBV28 and TRBJ2-4, is DVKVTQSSRYLVKRTGEKVFLECVQDMDHENMFWYRQDPGLGLRLIYFSYDVKMKEKGDIPEGYSVSREKKERFSLILESASTNQTSMYLCASSLPHATGNIQYFGAGTRLSVL.

Ten or more counts support this clonotype. The chain carries TRBV7-2 and TRBJ2-1; the D is unclear. The V and J ends lost 1 base and 3 bases respectively, with 10 bases between them. Germline V gene data show CDR1 as SGHTA and CDR2 as FQGNSA. The CDR3 sequence is 15 residues long. The CDR3 is CASSLGGNYYNEQFF. In DNA, the CDR3 is TGTGCCAGCAGCTTAGGGGGAAATTACTACAATGAGCAGTTCTTC.

This clonotype has a handful of counts. This chain links TRBV7-2 with TRBJ2-3, with 12 bases matching TRBD2. The junction had 6 bases not matched to a gene; V was cut back by 3 bases and J by 5 bases. Germline-derived CDR1 and CDR2 are SGHTA and FQGNSA. The CDR3 covers 16 residues. CDR3 nucleotide sequence: TGTGCCAGCAGCTTGTCTAGCGGGAGGGTAATAGATACGCAGTATTTT. It encodes CASSLSSGRVIDTQYF.

This clonotype has more than one count but fewer than ten. J is TRBJ2-7 and V is TRBV5-1; a weak D match, TRBD2 (5 bases). The CDR3 loop spans 13 amino acids. V lost 2 bases and J lost 4, with 10 bases in between. Per the germline V gene, CDR1 is SGHRS and CDR2 is YFSETQ. The CDR3 DNA reads as TGCGCCAGCAGCTTTGGTAGCGCTTACGAGCAGTACTTC. The encoded protein is CASSFGSAYEQYF.

This clonotype was seen at least ten times. This chain links TRBV28 with TRBJ2-7, with a tentative D call TRBD2 (6 bases). The length of the CDR3 is 13 residues. Germline values: CDR1 MDHEN, CDR2 SYDVKM. The CDR3 bases are TGTGCGGCTACGGGAGCTAACTCCTACGAGCAGTACTTC. It yields the protein CAATGANSYEQYF.

This clonotype was counted ten times or more. The chain links TRBV7-3 to TRBJ1-1; no clear D. This CDR3 region has 17 residues. CDR1 SGHTA and CDR2 FQGTGA come from the germline V gene. V lost 1 base, J lost 4 bases, and 19 bases lay in between. The CDR3 DNA follows: TGTGCCAGCAGCTTAAGCCCCGGAGCCACCTCGGGCACTGAAGCTTTCTTT. Translated: CASSLSPGATSGTEAFF.

This clonotype was counted at least ten times. The rearrangement links TRBV5-1 to TRBJ2-3; D gene ambiguous. V gave up 3 bases and J gave up 0 bases, with 11 bases separating them. The CDR3 contains 15 residues. Germline V gives CDR1 SGHRS, CDR2 YFSETQ. CDR3 sequence reads: CASSSTVRSTDTQYF. The CDR3 DNA follows: TGCGCCAGCAGCTCTACAGTGCGTAGCACAGATACGCAGTATTTT.

In this sample, this clonotype turned up many times. The CDR3 is CASSFKGADTPGYTF. The CDR3 DNA follows: TGTGCCAGCAGCTTTAAGGGGGCGGATACCCCCGGCTACACCTTC. J is TRBJ1-2 and V is TRBV7-9, with TRBD1 identical over 7 bases. CDR1 is SEHNR and CDR2 is FQNEAQ in the germline V gene (reference sequence). The J segment lost 8 bases and the V segment lost 3 bases, leaving 12 bases of the junction unmatched. The CDR3 is 15 amino acids.

In this sample, this clonotype turned up many times. The rearrangement joins TRBV7-2 to TRBJ1-5; D may be TRBD1 (5 bases). Germline V gene lookup returns CDR1 SGHTA and CDR2 FQGNSA. This CDR3 spans 15 amino acids. Trimming pared 3 bases from V and 1 base from J, leaving 10 bases between. The CDR3 here is CASSFAGGSNQPQHF. CDR3 bases: TGTGCCAGCAGCTTCGCTGGGGGGAGCAATCAGCCCCAGCATTTT.

At least ten counts were recorded for this clonotype. This chain joins TRBV28 and TRBJ1-2; TRBD1 aligns across 8 bases. The CDR3 is 15 residues long. Germline V gene lookup returns CDR1 MDHEN and CDR2 SYDVKM. The V segment lost 5 bases and the J segment 4 bases; nucleotides outside the gene matches: 9. The CDR3 bases are TGTGCCAGCAGTCCTACAGGGGGGCGAAGCTATGGCTACACCTTC. Translating it yields CASSPTGGRSYGYTF.

This clonotype was seen many times. The chain joins TRBV5-6 to TRBJ2-5; D is unclear. This CDR3 contains 12 residues. V lost 2 bases and J 5 bases, leaving 7 bases between the germline ends. Germline loops: CDR1 SGHDT, CDR2 YYEEEE. As DNA, the CDR3 is TGTGCCAGCAGCTTAAGGGCGGAGACCCAGTACTTC. This gives the protein CASSLRAETQYF. Complete variable domain (other parts from reference TRBV5-6 and TRBJ2-5): DAGVTQSPTHLIKTRGQQVTLRCSPKSGHDTVSWYQQALGQGPQFIFQYYEEEERQRGNFPDRFSGHQFPNYSSELNVNALLLGDSALYLCASSLRAETQYFGPGTRLLVL.

This clonotype was recorded at least ten times. The rearrangement joins TRBV10-3 to TRBJ2-7, with TRBD1 matching over 7 bases. Trimming removed 2 bases from V and 7 bases from J; junction bases left unmatched: 8. Germline V gene sequence: CDR1 ENHRY, CDR2 SYGVKD. This CDR3 comprises 14 residues. CDR3 coding DNA: TGTGCCATCAGTGAGCCTAACAGGGGAAAAGAGCAGTACTTC. It yields the protein CAISEPNRGKEQYF.

This chain joins TRBV20-1 and TRBJ1-1; 9 bases align to TRBD1. The CDR3 consists of 14 residues. With 1 base clipped from V and 7 bases from J, the junction kept 7 bases outside the gene matches. Germline lookup yields CDR1 DFQATT and CDR2 SNEGSKA (reference sequence). CDR3 protein: CSARGTGGIGEAFF. CDR3 DNA: TGCAGTGCTAGAGGAACAGGGGGCATAGGTGAAGCTTTCTTT.

This clonotype was seen ten or more times. This chain connects TRBV20-1 to TRBJ1-2; TRBD1 agrees at 7 bases. V was clipped by 5 bases and J by 0 bases; unmatched bases: 3. CDR1 is DFQATT and CDR2 is SNEGSKA in the germline V gene (reference sequence). The CDR3 has 13 amino acids. The CDR3 DNA sequence: TGCAGTGCTCGACAGGGTACTAACTATGGCTACACCTTC. It specifies CSARQGTNYGYTF.

This clonotype was seen at least ten times. This chain joins TRBV28 and TRBJ2-7; maybe TRBD1 (6 bases). Germline V lookup: CDR1 MDHEN, CDR2 SYDVKM. V was pared by 7 bases and J by 2 bases, with 21 bases between. This CDR3 is 16 amino acids long. The CDR3 DNA reads as TGTGCCAGCAACTCAGGGGCCCTTCTTTCAACCTACGAGCAGTACTTC. It translates to CASNSGALLSTYEQYF.

This clonotype was found many times. This sequence joins TRBV10-3 and TRBJ2-5; possibly TRBD1 or TRBD2 for D (5 bases each). In germline, CDR1 is ENHRY, CDR2 SYGVKD. The CDR3 has 14 amino acids. Trimming took off 10 bases at V and 4 bases at J, with 19 bases between the two ends. The CDR3 DNA follows: TGTGCCACCAAACTAGGGACCGAACGAGAGACCCAGTACTTC. It encodes CATKLGTERETQYF.